This T cell receptor (beta chain) was profiled in a study of T-cell reconstitution after alpha-beta-depleted transplantation in children. Findings and limits, study-wide: After transplant, at about two months, alpha-beta T cells were reportedly derived from several hundred expanded graft clones. Some patients' high day-60 TCRbeta diversity was traced to surviving recipient T cells and thymic progenitors.

The TCRbeta library incorporated unique molecular identifiers. TCRdb used MiXCR to reprocess the PCR reads, holding one entry per CDR3 protein. The repertoire includes a few hundred thousand distinct CDR3 sequences, 23% of them detected once, and over 9.5% sits in the top ten. This clonotype is classed as medium-sized. Antigen: not known. This clonotype was obtained from a male patient younger than 18 who had a stem cell transplant for acute lymphoblastic leukemia, so the T cells may come from the graft donor. This material consisted of PBMCs, mostly from graft donor cells, taken 180 days after TCRalphabeta/CD19-depleted stem cell transplant.

CDR3 sequence (DNA): TGTGCCAGCAGCATGTGGACAGGCGGTAATGAGCAGTTCTTC. This codes for CASSMWTGGNEQFF. The chain joins TRBV5-6 to TRBJ2-1; 7 bases agree with TRBD1. This CDR3 region has 14 residues. Germline CDR1 is SGHDT and CDR2 is YYEEEE. V lost 4 bases to trimming and J lost 7 bases; unmatched junction nucleotides: 8.